Listed here are 26 T cell receptor beta chains from one sample, sequenced in a study of radiotherapy plus CTLA-4 blockade in lung cancer. Produced via immunoSEQ multiplex PCR; TCRdb's table is partial and in-frame only. The sample has approximately 100,000 clones; over 65% are singletons. The sequencing here drew on peripheral blood, taken from a patient treated with radiotherapy plus ipilimumab. Receptors were obtained from a human donor with non-small cell lung cancer that progressed on radiotherapy plus ipilimumab. Some clones in this sample may be carry-over from other donors' samples.

This chain joins TRBV4-2 and TRBJ1-1; D unclear. V lost 0 bases to trimming and J lost 7 bases, with 18 bases between them. CDR3 length equals 16 residues. The germline V gene encodes CDR1 LGHNA and CDR2 YNFKEQ. The CDR3 sequence: CASSQDYGFLGFEAFF. CDR3 coding DNA: TGTGCCAGCAGCCAAGATTACGGCTTCCTGGGGTTTGAAGCTTTCTTT.

CDR3 loop: CASSRSTSGGYEQYF. Written as DNA, the CDR3 is TGTGCCAGCAGCCGATCGACTAGCGGGGGATACGAGCAGTACTTC. The rearrangement joins TRBV7-2 to TRBJ2-7, with 12 bases aligning to TRBD2. Germline values: CDR1 SGHTA, CDR2 FQGNSA. The CDR3 length is 15 residues. The J segment lost 4 bases and the V segment lost 5 bases, leaving 6 bases of the junction unmatched.

The table lists this clone with a count of one. An end of the junction differs from the germline gene, which may be a read error. V gene TRBV6-5 combines with J gene TRBJ2-4, with 9 bases lining up with TRBD1. This CDR3 spans 11 amino acids. Germline assignment: CDR1 MNHEY and CDR2 SVGAGI. Here the CDR3 DNA reads TGTGCCAGCAGTTCGGGGACAGGGATAAACTTC. This encodes CASSSGTGINF.

The chain joins TRBV2 to TRBJ2-2; D is perhaps TRBD1 (5 bases). The CDR3 is 14 amino acids. Germline assignment: CDR1 SNHLY and CDR2 FYNNEI. Trimming pared 5 bases from V and 2 bases from J, leaving 9 bases between. The CDR3 protein is CASSKQDNTGELFF. For the CDR3, the DNA is TGTGCCAGCAGTAAACAGGATAACACCGGGGAGCTGTTTTTT.

The chain recombines TRBV28 with TRBJ2-1, with TRBD1 matching 9 bases. V shed 1 base and J 4 bases; nucleotides not matched to a gene: 20. The V gene's germline CDR1 is MDHEN and CDR2 SYDVKM. The CDR3 runs 21 residues. The CDR3 nucleotides are TGTGCCAGCAGTTTATCGATTCGGGGTAGAGTACGGACAGGGGATTACAATGAGCAGTTCTTC. The encoded protein is CASSLSIRGRVRTGDYNEQFF. Using reference TRBV28 and TRBJ2-1 for the parts outside the CDR3, the full variable domain is DVKVTQSSRYLVKRTGEKVFLECVQDMDHENMFWYRQDPGLGLRLIYFSYDVKMKEKGDIPEGYSVSREKKERFSLILESASTNQTSMYLCASSLSIRGRVRTGDYNEQFFGPGTRLTVL.

The table lists this clone with a count of one. The chain joins TRBV5-1 to TRBJ1-4; possible D gene TRBD1, 5 bases. The germline V and J ends were trimmed by 3 bases and 7 bases, with 13 bases remaining between them. There are 14 residues in the CDR3. Germline CDR1 reads SGHRS; CDR2 reads YFSETQ. The CDR3 DNA reads as TGCGCCAGCAGCTCGACAGTCGGGGGTGAAAAACTGTTTTTT. It yields the protein CASSSTVGGEKLFF.

This clone was seen only once. The chain is built from TRBV6-5 and TRBJ2-5, with unresolved D. Trimming shortened V by 0 bases and J by 3 bases, and 5 bases separated the two germline ends. The germline gives CDR1 MNHEY, CDR2 SVGAGI. The CDR3 length is 13 residues. The chain's CDR3 is CASSYSLKETQYF. The CDR3, as DNA: TGTGCCAGCAGTTACTCGTTAAAAGAGACCCAGTACTTC.

This rearrangement joins TRBV2 to TRBJ2-5, with 7 nucleotides matching TRBD1. The V and J ends lost 4 bases and 1 base, in that order; junction bases with no gene match: 0. CDR1 and CDR2 from the germline V gene are SNHLY and FYNNEI. The CDR3 extends over 13 amino acids. The CDR3 region has the DNA TGTGCCAGCAGTGGGACAGGCCAAGAGACCCAGTACTTC. Encoded protein: CASSGTGQETQYF.

This clone was detected a few times. The J gene is TRBJ1-2, the V gene TRBV5-5; possibly TRBD1 for D (6 bases). Trimming took off 4 bases at V and 0 bases at J, with 10 bases between the two ends. The CDR3 covers 14 residues. Germline values: CDR1 SGHKS, CDR2 YYEKEE (reference sequence). The CDR3 here is CASSRQASNYGYTF. As DNA, the CDR3 is TGTGCCAGCAGCAGACAGGCATCTAACTATGGCTACACCTTC.

This chain joins TRBV7-3 and TRBJ2-5; D tentatively reads TRBD1 or TRBD2 (6 bases each). This CDR3 region has 17 residues. CDR1 is SGHTA, CDR2 FQGTGA, per germline. Trimming left V 1 base short and J 0 bases short, with 15 bases between. The CDR3 is CASSLRGRGQYQETQYF. CDR3 coding DNA: TGTGCCAGCAGCTTAAGGGGGCGGGGTCAGTACCAAGAGACCCAGTACTTC.

This clone occurred once. This chain uses TRBV4-3 with TRBJ2-1; 9 bases agree with TRBD2. In germline, CDR1 is LGHNA, CDR2 YSLEER. Trimming removed 0 bases from V and 8 bases from J; junction bases left unmatched: 5. The CDR3 contains 15 residues. The CDR3 nucleotides are TGCGCCAGCAGCCAAGATCTAGCGGGGTCGGATGAGCAGTTCTTC. Translated: CASSQDLAGSDEQFF.

The V call is TRBV19, the J call TRBJ2-5; D is undetermined. Germline values: CDR1 LNHDA, CDR2 SQIVND (reference sequence). This CDR3 has 13 amino acids. V lost 3 bases and J 1 base, leaving 6 bases between the germline ends. The CDR3 reads CASSILGQETQYF. The CDR3, as DNA: TGTGCCAGTAGTATTCTAGGCCAAGAGACCCAGTACTTC.

This chain uses TRBV5-5 with TRBJ2-2; TRBD1 aligns across 9 bases. The germline CDR1 and CDR2 sequences are SGHKS and YYEKEE (reference sequence). The CDR3 totals 16 residues. J lost 4 bases, V lost 2 bases, and 6 bases had no gene match. CDR3 sequence: CASSLMGQGPTGELFF. CDR3 nucleotide sequence: TGTGCCAGCAGCTTAATGGGACAGGGACCCACCGGGGAGCTGTTTTTT.

The V and J genes are TRBV2 and TRBJ2-1; D gene unclear. The CDR3 is made up of 11 amino acids. The germline V and J ends were trimmed by 8 bases and 9 bases, with 11 bases remaining between them. Germline lookup yields CDR1 SNHLY and CDR2 FYNNEI. The CDR3 region has the DNA TGTGCCAGCGATTGGGGTGGTGAGCAGTTCTTC. Its protein product is CASDWGGEQFF.

This CDR3 reads CASSLGHHYEQYF. The CDR3 nucleotides read TGTGCCAGCAGCTTAGGGCATCATTACGAGCAGTACTTC. The rearrangement links TRBV11-3 to TRBJ2-7, with D hard to call. Trimming took off 1 base at V and 4 bases at J, with 8 bases between the two ends. This CDR3 has 13 residues. Per the germline V gene, CDR1 is SGHNT and CDR2 is YENEEA.

This rearrangement joins TRBV10-2 to TRBJ2-5, with D tentatively TRBD2 (6 bases). Germline CDR1 is WSHSY and CDR2 is SAAADI. Trimming cost V 2 bases and J 4 bases, with 11 bases left between them. CDR3 size: 14 residues. The CDR3 region has the DNA TGCGCCAGCAGTGAGGCGGGGTGGGGAGAGACCCAGTACTTC. As protein: CASSEAGWGETQYF.

The gene calls are TRBV7-3 and TRBJ1-1, with 7 bases identical to TRBD1. This CDR3 comprises 15 residues. J was trimmed by 1 base and V by 5 bases; bases with no gene match: 7. Germline CDR1 reads SGHTA; CDR2 reads FQGTGA. As DNA, the CDR3 is TGTGCCAGCAGCCAAAGCAGGGGGAGGAACACTGAAGCTTTCTTT. Protein: CASSQSRGRNTEAFF. The full variable domain, completed using reference TRBV7-3 and TRBJ1-1, is GAGVSQTPSNKVTEKGKYVELRCDPISGHTALYWYRQSLGQGPEFLIYFQGTGAADDSGLPNDRFFAVRPEGSVSTLKIQRTERGDSAVYLCASSQSRGRNTEAFFGQGTRLTVV.

This rearrangement joins TRBV7-2 to TRBJ2-7; the D is unclear. CDR1 and CDR2 from the germline V gene are SGHTA and FQGNSA. Trimming removed 0 bases at V and 3 bases at J, with 15 bases between. This CDR3 comprises 16 residues. The CDR3 loop is CASSLALLGRSYEQYF. CDR3 in DNA: TGTGCCAGCAGCTTAGCGCTTCTCGGACGGAGCTACGAGCAGTACTTC.

The V call is TRBV7-3, the J call TRBJ1-3; D gene uncertain. Trimming cost V 5 bases and J 0 bases, with 8 bases left between them. The germline CDR1 and CDR2 sequences are SGHTA and FQGTGA. CDR3 length: 14 residues. CDR3 region: CASSPQSSGNTIYF. The CDR3 coding sequence is TGTGCCAGCAGCCCACAGAGCTCTGGAAACACCATATATTTT.

This sequence joins TRBV5-1 and TRBJ2-7; D possibly corresponds to TRBD1 (6 bases). This CDR3 comprises 15 residues. With 4 bases removed from V and 1 base from J, the gap between germline ends came to 15 bases. Per the germline V gene, CDR1 is SGHRS and CDR2 is YFSETQ. The CDR3 region has the DNA TGCGCCAGCAGCGGCACAGGGTTAAGGTCCTACGAGCAGTACTTC. It translates to CASSGTGLRSYEQYF.

V is TRBV9 and J is TRBJ2-3; D is unclear. CDR1 is SGDLS, CDR2 YYNGEE, per germline. This CDR3 contains 14 residues. Trimming stripped 1 base from V and 4 bases from J, with 10 bases between. The CDR3 reads CASSVTSQPDTQYF. CDR3 DNA: TGTGCCAGCAGCGTAACGTCGCAACCAGATACGCAGTATTTT.

This chain uses TRBV7-9 with TRBJ1-2, with D hard to call. Germline assignment: CDR1 SEHNR and CDR2 FQNEAQ (reference sequence). The length of the CDR3 is 13 residues. Trimming took off 1 base at V and 7 bases at J, with 10 bases between the two ends. The CDR3 loop is CASSLVGSSGYTF. The CDR3 DNA reads TGTGCCAGCAGCTTAGTCGGGAGTAGTGGCTACACCTTC.

This chain links TRBV6-5 with TRBJ1-3; the D gene is possibly TRBD1 (6 bases). This CDR3 is built from 13 residues. Deletions cut 5 bases from V and 4 bases from J, with 9 bases between. Germline values: CDR1 MNHEY, CDR2 SVGAGI. The chain's CDR3 is CASSITGGNTIYF. CDR3 coding DNA: TGTGCCAGCAGTATTACAGGGGGAAACACCATATATTTT.

V is TRBV28 and J is TRBJ2-1, with D perhaps TRBD1 (5 bases). Germline V lookup: CDR1 MDHEN, CDR2 SYDVKM. The CDR3 sequence is 14 residues long. Trimming removed 7 bases from V and 8 bases from J, with 18 bases in between. CDR3 DNA: TGTGCCAGCACCCTCAGTCCCAGGGCCGATGAGCAGTTCTTC. Encoded protein: CASTLSPRADEQFF.

J is TRBJ2-4 and V is TRBV18, with a possible D match to TRBD2 (6 bases). The CDR3 is made up of 16 amino acids. Looked up from germline, CDR1 is KGHSH and CDR2 is LQKENI. Trimming left V 2 bases short and J 6 bases short, with 17 bases between. CDR3 amino acids: CASSPFVMGGINIQYF. The DNA of the CDR3 is TGTGCCAGCTCACCATTTGTCATGGGAGGCATAAACATTCAGTACTTC.

This clone appeared a single time. This chain uses TRBV6-5 with TRBJ1-2; the D is unclear. The CDR3 consists of 13 residues. V lost 8 bases and J lost 5, with 15 bases in between. Per the germline V gene, CDR1 is MNHEY and CDR2 is SVGAGI. The CDR3 nucleotides read TGTGCCAGCCGCCCGAGGACCGCGTATGGCTACACCTTC. It is translated as CASRPRTAYGYTF.